A single sample gave rise to the 9 T cell receptor beta chains below, sequenced in a study of blood T cell repertoires in COVID-19. TCRdb's table, derived via immunoSEQ multiplex PCR, lists solely in-frame clones and lacks some. The data hold about 280,000 clones, with about nine tenths observed a single time. Sequencing was done on a sample of PBMCs or T cells enriched from blood (not recorded which). Every receptor here comes from a woman in her sixties who had recovered from COVID-19.

The J gene is TRBJ1-6, the V gene TRBV7-5; the DNA was not compared with TRBD1, the D call given in the table. TRBV7-5 is a documented pseudogene. This CDR3 has 15 residues. The CDR3 DNA sequence: TGTGCCAGAAGATATACCGGGACAGGGAATTCACCCCTCCACTTT. It specifies CARRYTGTGNSPLHF.

The chain carries TRBV6-5 and TRBJ1-1; no clear D. The CDR3 runs 13 residues. Trimming removed 7 bases at V and 3 bases at J, with 12 bases between. Germline CDR1 reads MNHEY; CDR2 reads SVGAGI. The CDR3 sequence is CASTLSEDTEAFF. In DNA form, the CDR3 reads TGTGCCAGCACCCTATCTGAGGACACTGAAGCTTTCTTT.

This clone was found a few times. The chain employs TRBV7-2 and TRBJ2-7, with 9 bases aligning to TRBD2. The CDR3 contains 15 residues. Looked up from germline, CDR1 is SGHTA and CDR2 is FQGNSA. The V gene end was trimmed by 3 bases and the J gene end by 6 bases; junction bases not matched to a gene: 9. The DNA of the CDR3 is TGTGCCAGCAGCTTCGGCGGGAGGGCGGATTCCGAGCAGTACTTC. This codes for CASSFGGRADSEQYF.

This clone was seen only once. The chain couples TRBV12-3 or TRBV12-4 to TRBJ2-7; weak D call: TRBD2 (5 bases). The length of the CDR3 is 13 residues. Trimming removed 2 bases from V and 5 bases from J, with 10 bases in between. CDR3 amino acids: CASSLNGVDEQYF. CDR3 bases: TGTGCCAGCAGTTTAAACGGGGTGGACGAGCAGTACTTC.

The count of this clone is one. The rearrangement links TRBV28 to TRBJ2-2; the D is unclear. Germline V gene sequence: CDR1 MDHEN, CDR2 SYDVKM. V dropped 3 bases and J dropped 1 base, with 12 bases sitting between them. The CDR3 is 16 amino acids. The CDR3 coding sequence is TGTGCCAGCAGTTTCGGAGTTAGCCTGAACACCGGGGAGCTGTTTTTT. Protein: CASSFGVSLNTGELFF.

The V call is TRBV15, the J call TRBJ2-7; 8 bases are shared with TRBD2. Per the germline V gene, CDR1 is LNHNV and CDR2 is YYDKDF (reference sequence). V dropped 4 bases and J dropped 5; count of bases not matched to a gene: 13. CDR3 length equals 16 residues. CDR3 in DNA: TGTGCCACCAGCAAGCTTAGGGCGGGAGCGGGGGACGAGCAGTACTTC. Amino acid sequence: CATSKLRAGAGDEQYF.

This chain uses TRBV12-3 or TRBV12-4 with TRBJ2-2, with TRBD2 identical over 7 bases. Trimming at V came to 8 bases and at J to 4 bases, leaving 4 bases not matched to a gene. The CDR3 has 13 residues. For the CDR3, the DNA is TGTGCCAGCTTAGCGGGCCCCACCGGGGAGCTGTTTTTT. Translating it yields CASLAGPTGELFF.

The CDR3 nucleotides are TGTGCCAGCAGCACACCTCAGGGGATTAACACTGAAGCTTTCTTT. Residues: CASSTPQGINTEAFF. The chain uses TRBV27 and TRBJ1-1; weak D call: TRBD1 (6 bases). The ends were cut back, 6 bases at V and 2 bases at J, with 16 bases in the middle. This CDR3 has 15 residues. The germline V gene encodes CDR1 MNHEY and CDR2 SMNVEV (reference sequence).

This chain uses TRBV30 with TRBJ1-6; perhaps TRBD1 as D (5 bases). There are 18 residues in the CDR3. Per germline, CDR1 GTSNPN and CDR2 SVGIG (reference sequence). V was shortened by 1 base and J by 0 bases, with 16 bases between the two germline ends. CDR3 coding DNA: TGTGCCTGGAGTGCACCCCCAAGGGGAGGCTCCTATAATTCACCCCTCCACTTT. This gives the protein CAWSAPPRGGSYNSPLHF.